The 13 T cell receptor beta chains below all came from one sample that was sequenced in a study of blood T cell repertoires in COVID-19. Method: immunoSEQ multiplex PCR; TCRdb's copy keeps in-frame clones and lacks some. Of about 150,000 clones listed, 87% are singletons. Sequencing was done on a sample of peripheral blood. These receptors were taken from a man older than 75 with acute or convalescent COVID-19.

The V gene is TRBV18, the J gene TRBJ2-7; 11 bases agree with TRBD2. After removal of 5 bases from V and 0 bases from J, the junction contained 15 bases not matched to a gene. Germline values: CDR1 KGHSH, CDR2 LQKENI. The CDR3 spans 19 residues. The CDR3 DNA follows: TGTGCCAGCTCAACCCTCGTCCTAGCGGGGGGACCCAGCTCCTACGAGCAGTACTTC. Amino acid sequence: CASSTLVLAGGPSSYEQYF.

The chain is built from TRBV5-8 and TRBJ2-2, with D tentatively TRBD1 (6 bases). This CDR3 has 14 residues. Germline values: CDR1 SGHTS, CDR2 YDEGEE. The V end lost 2 bases, the J end lost 4 bases, and 9 bases lay between the germline ends. CDR3: CASSFWTVTGELFF. CDR3 nucleotides: TGTGCCAGCAGCTTCTGGACAGTCACCGGGGAGCTGTTTTTT.

The J gene is TRBJ1-5, the V gene TRBV19; 8 nucleotides match TRBD1. Germline CDR1 and CDR2: LNHDA and SQIVND (reference sequence). Germline trimming cut 4 bases from V and 1 base from J; bases unmatched to any gene: 12. This CDR3 has 18 amino acids. CDR3 protein: CASSTPDRAPQSNQPQHF. CDR3 DNA: TGTGCCAGTAGTACCCCGGACAGGGCGCCCCAAAGCAATCAGCCCCAGCATTTT.

The chain links TRBV10-2 to TRBJ1-6, with 8 bases matching TRBD1. V was clipped by 1 base and J by 7 bases; unmatched bases: 3. Germline lookup yields CDR1 WSHSY and CDR2 SAAADI. The CDR3 extends over 15 amino acids. In DNA form, the CDR3 reads TGCGCCAGCAGTGAGTGGCAGGGGGCAAATTCACCCCTCCACTTT. As protein: CASSEWQGANSPLHF.

The CDR3: CASSPLGQGHEQFF. CDR3 coding DNA: TGTGCCAGCAGCCCGCTTGGACAGGGCCATGAGCAGTTCTTC. The chain has TRBV7-3 and TRBJ2-1; 8 nucleotides align to TRBD1. The germline CDR1 and CDR2 sequences are SGHTA and FQGTGA. Trimming at V came to 5 bases and at J to 8 bases, leaving 8 bases not matched to a gene. The length of the CDR3 is 14 residues.

The V gene is TRBV11-2, the J gene TRBJ1-6; possibly TRBD1 for D (6 bases). Germline-derived CDR1 and CDR2 are SGHAT and FQNNGV. The germline V and J ends were trimmed by 6 bases and 9 bases, with 18 bases remaining between them. The CDR3 totals 15 residues. The CDR3 region has the DNA TGTGCCAGCAGTGCGGACAGCGCGAACGTTTCACCCCTCCACTTT. As protein: CASSADSANVSPLHF.

CDR3 bases: TGTGCCACCAGTGAGTACGCCGGGACAGGGACTTTAATAGATACGCAGTATTTT. It yields the protein CATSEYAGTGTLIDTQYF. The gene calls are TRBV24-1 and TRBJ2-3; 9 bases are shared with TRBD1. The CDR3 loop spans 18 amino acids. The germline CDR1 and CDR2 sequences are KGHDR and SFDVKD. J gave up 5 bases and V 4 bases, and 15 bases lay outside the gene matches.

The rearrangement uses TRBV19 and TRBJ2-3; D not resolved. The CDR3 extends over 14 amino acids. Germline assignment: CDR1 LNHDA and CDR2 SQIVND (reference sequence). Trimming cost V 7 bases and J 2 bases, with 13 bases left between them. CDR3 loop: CASNIAPFTDTQYF. In DNA form, the CDR3 reads TGTGCCAGTAACATAGCTCCTTTCACAGATACGCAGTATTTT.

This chain connects TRBV12-3 or TRBV12-4 to TRBJ1-1, with 11 bases fitting TRBD1. V lost 6 bases, J lost 7 bases, and 4 bases stayed unmatched. This CDR3 region has 13 residues. CDR3 loop: CASRRDRGSEAFF. In DNA, the CDR3 is TGTGCCAGCAGAAGGGACAGGGGGAGTGAAGCTTTCTTT.

The chain couples TRBV9 to TRBJ2-5; a weak D match, TRBD2 (6 bases). The CDR3 loop spans 15 amino acids. The germline CDR1 and CDR2 sequences are SGDLS and YYNGEE. V was pared by 4 bases and J by 3 bases, with 16 bases between. For the CDR3, the DNA is TGTGCCAGCAGCAAAGCTGGGGGACTGGAAGAGACCCAGTACTTC. Its protein product is CASSKAGGLEETQYF.

The V and J genes are TRBV6-5 and TRBJ2-7; 8 bases fit TRBD1. The CDR3 totals 15 residues. V lost 8 bases to trimming and J lost 2 bases; unmatched junction nucleotides: 11. Germline V CDR1 and CDR2: MNHEY, SVGAGI. The CDR3 DNA follows: TGTGCCAGCCTTACAACGGGACAGGTTACCTACGAGCAGTACTTC. Amino acids: CASLTTGQVTYEQYF.

The rearrangement joins TRBV6-5 to TRBJ2-5, with D perhaps TRBD2 (6 bases). Trimming left V 8 bases short and J 1 base short, with 8 bases between. The CDR3 is made up of 12 amino acids. Germline V CDR1 and CDR2: MNHEY, SVGAGI. CDR3 amino acids: CASRGIQETQYF. In nucleotides, the CDR3 is TGTGCCAGCCGGGGGATCCAAGAGACCCAGTACTTC.

The chain is built from TRBV18 and TRBJ1-1; tentatively, D is TRBD1 (5 bases). The V end was cut by 5 bases, the J end by 5 bases, with 15 bases between. This CDR3 has 14 residues. Germline-derived CDR1 and CDR2 are KGHSH and LQKENI. CDR3 loop: CASSSAGTGTEAFF. CDR3 DNA sequence: TGTGCCAGCTCATCTGCGGGGACGGGGACTGAAGCTTTCTTT.